A single sample gave rise to the 29 T cell receptor beta chains below, sequenced in a study of cytomegalovirus exposure and HLA in healthy donors (dated by TCRdb to the late 2010s). Library preparation used the immunoSEQ multiplex PCR assay. The multiplex PCR relied on a mix of 60 forward primers for TCR Vbeta segments and 13 reverse primers for TCR Jbeta segments. This is the immuneACCESS table as TCRdb keeps it, with only in-frame sequences that have V and J called. A part of the clones is gone; compared with another copy, unresolved V genes explain less than half, and the rest is unexplained. The table for this sample lists over 150,000 clones; 70% to 80% of them were counted only once. The top ten constitute roughly 2% of the sample. Material for sequencing was PBMCs. Receptor source: a man in his forties or fifties in good health and CMV-seropositive.

The V and J genes are TRBV5-1 and TRBJ2-6, with 11 bases fitting TRBD1. The CDR3 length is 19 residues. Trimming at V came to 3 bases and at J to 0 bases, leaving 8 bases not matched to a gene. CDR1 is SGHRS and CDR2 is YFSETQ in the germline V gene. The DNA for the CDR3 is TGCGCCAGCAGCTCTTCACCGGGACAGGGGGGCTCTGGGGCCAACGTCCTGACTTTC. Encoded protein: CASSSSPGQGGSGANVLTF.

This rearrangement joins TRBV7-8 to TRBJ2-5; maybe TRBD2 (7 bases). Germline V gene sequence: CDR1 SGHVS, CDR2 FQNEAQ. CDR3 length equals 16 residues. V was shortened by 5 bases and J by 5 bases, with 21 bases between the two germline ends. CDR3: CASSREGGIISETQYF. CDR3 bases: TGTGCCAGCAGCCGAGAGGGGGGGATAATCTCGGAGACCCAGTACTTC.

This clone showed up just a few times. The sample has other DNA sequences that encode this CDR3 too. The chain uses TRBV5-1 and TRBJ2-7; D is unresolved. The germline V and J ends were trimmed by 5 bases and 2 bases, with 5 bases remaining between them. Germline values: CDR1 SGHRS, CDR2 YFSETQ. This CDR3 has 11 amino acids. The CDR3 here is CASSSAYEQYF. The CDR3 DNA is TGCGCCAGCAGTTCGGCCTACGAGCAGTACTTC.

This clone was seen once. CDR3 sequence reads: CASSTYRGQGNTGELFF. The CDR3 DNA reads as TGTGCCAGCAGCACTTACCGGGGACAGGGGAACACCGGGGAGCTGTTTTTT. The chain carries TRBV7-6 and TRBJ2-2; TRBD1 matches 9 bases. The CDR3 consists of 17 residues. Trimming cost V 5 bases and J 1 base; bases outside gene matches: 8. Germline V gene data show CDR1 as SGHVS and CDR2 as FNYEAQ.

The gene calls are TRBV18 and TRBJ1-6; the match to TRBD1 covers 10 bases. The length of the CDR3 is 14 residues. The ends lost 6 bases at V and 10 bases at J; junction bases unmatched: 6. Germline CDR1 and CDR2: KGHSH and LQKENI. The CDR3 nucleotides are TGTGCCAGCTCCCCGACAGGGGGCGAATCACCCCTCCACTTT. Amino acid sequence: CASSPTGGESPLHF.

The chain uses TRBV18 and TRBJ1-6, with 8 bases lining up with TRBD1. Germline V lookup: CDR1 KGHSH, CDR2 LQKENI. Trimming at V came to 3 bases and at J to 7 bases, leaving 11 bases not matched to a gene. The CDR3 spans 17 residues. The CDR3 sequence is CASSPPDDRGWNSPLHF. CDR3 in DNA: TGTGCCAGCTCACCCCCGGACGACAGGGGTTGGAATTCACCCCTCCACTTT.

Only a few counts were recorded for this clone. CDR3 protein: CASSYFLLGGYTEAFF. The DNA for the CDR3 is TGTGCCAGCAGTTACTTCCTTCTCGGGGGGTACACTGAAGCTTTCTTT. The V and J genes are TRBV6-5 and TRBJ1-1, with D possibly matching TRBD1 (5 bases). Germline V gene sequence: CDR1 MNHEY, CDR2 SVGAGI. The ends were cut back, 1 base at V and 3 bases at J, with 15 bases in the middle. The CDR3 spans 16 residues.

V is TRBV10-1 and J is TRBJ2-1, with 10 bases identical to TRBD2. Germline CDR1 is WNHNN and CDR2 is SYGVQD (reference sequence). Trimming at V came to 6 bases and at J to 8 bases, leaving 7 bases not matched to a gene. This CDR3 has 14 residues. The CDR3 nucleotides are TGCGCCAGCAGGAGCGGGGGGGCCAGGGATGAGCAGTTCTTC. It translates to CASRSGGARDEQFF.

Details on this clone: The same CDR3 can be traced to other DNA sequences in this sample. The chain couples TRBV5-1 to TRBJ1-2; TRBD1 matches 7 bases. V lost 0 bases and J lost 3; bases outside the gene matches: 2. This CDR3 is built from 14 residues. The germline V gene has CDR1 SGHRS and CDR2 YFSETQ. As DNA, the CDR3 is TGCGCCAGCAGCTTGGGAACAGGGGACTATGGCTACACCTTC. Its translation: CASSLGTGDYGYTF.

The gene calls are TRBV5-1 and TRBJ2-1; 9 bases match TRBD1. J lost 9 bases, V lost 3 bases, and 4 bases had no gene match. There are 13 residues in the CDR3. Germline CDR1 SGHRS, CDR2 YFSETQ. The CDR3 DNA reads as TGCGCCAGCAGCTCGGGACAGGGTGTTGAGCAGTTCTTC. Amino acids: CASSSGQGVEQFF.

This clone was recorded once. The chain links TRBV4-3 to TRBJ1-2; D possibly corresponds to TRBD1 (5 bases). CDR1 is LGHNA, CDR2 YSLEER, per germline. Trimming pared 0 bases from V and 4 bases from J, leaving 12 bases between. CDR3 length: 15 residues. CDR3 region: CASSQDSGKGYGYTF. In nucleotides, the CDR3 is TGCGCCAGCAGCCAAGATTCAGGGAAGGGCTATGGCTACACCTTC.

This chain uses TRBV21-1 with TRBJ1-2; TRBD1 was called by the table and not checked on the DNA. TRBV21-1 is a pseudogene segment. CDR3 length: 14 residues. The CDR3 DNA reads TGTGCCAGCAGCGAGACAGGGAATCACTATGGCTACACCTTC. The encoded protein is CASSETGNHYGYTF.

V and J are TRBV21-1 and TRBJ2-2; TRBD1, the table's D call, lacks a check against the DNA. TRBV21-1 is shown as a pseudogene. The CDR3 runs to 22 residues. The CDR3 sequence is CASSPKGQTVLSIYPNTGELFF. CDR3 bases: TGTGCCAGCAGCCCGAAGGGACAGACGGTTCTCTCCATTTACCCGAACACCGGGGAGCTGTTTTTT.

The chain links TRBV7-9 to TRBJ2-1, with TRBD1 matching 8 bases. Looked up from germline, CDR1 is SEHNR and CDR2 is FQNEAQ (reference sequence). V gave up 1 base and J gave up 6 bases; unmatched junction bases: 5. This CDR3 is 15 amino acids long. In nucleotides, the CDR3 is TGTGCCAGCAGCTTAGGCGACAGGGGTATCAATGAGCAGTTCTTC. Translating gives CASSLGDRGINEQFF.

V and J are TRBV7-8 and TRBJ1-2; D is unclear. This CDR3 has 12 amino acids. V was clipped by 2 bases and J by 6 bases, with 7 bases between them. Looked up from germline, CDR1 is SGHVS and CDR2 is FQNEAQ. The CDR3 DNA is TGTGCCAGCAGCTTAAACACCGATGGCTACACCTTC. Translated: CASSLNTDGYTF. The full variable domain, rest sourced from reference TRBV7-8 and TRBJ1-2, is GAGVSQSPRYKVAKRGQDVALRCDPISGHVSLFWYQQALGQGPEFLTYFQNEAQLDKSGLPSDRFFAERPEGSVSTLKIQRTQQEDSAVYLCASSLNTDGYTFGSGTRLTVV.

The rearrangement links TRBV6-6 to TRBJ2-3, with 7 bases that match TRBD2. Germline CDR1 and CDR2: MNHNY and SVGAGI (reference sequence). The CDR3 runs 15 residues. CDR3 DNA: TGTGCGATCAGGAGCGGGGCCTTCAGCACAGATACGCAGTATTTT. Its translation is CAIRSGAFSTDTQYF.

The chain joins TRBV9 to TRBJ2-6, with D perhaps TRBD1 (6 bases). Per the germline V gene, CDR1 is SGDLS and CDR2 is YYNGEE. V dropped 2 bases and J dropped 2 bases, with 11 bases sitting between them. The CDR3 contains 16 residues. CDR3 in DNA: TGTGCCAGCAGCGTTCAGGGGTACACTGGGGCCAACGTCCTGACTTTC. Translated: CASSVQGYTGANVLTF.

This clone occurred a few times. The chain joins TRBV2 to TRBJ2-2; the D is unclear. Germline CDR1 reads SNHLY; CDR2 reads FYNNEI. Trimming shortened V by 5 bases and J by 9 bases, and 7 bases separated the two germline ends. The length of the CDR3 is 11 residues. The CDR3 bases are TGTGCCAGCAGTCAACAGTGGGAGCTGTTTTTT. It specifies CASSQQWELFF.

This chain uses TRBV28 with TRBJ1-1; 7 positions match TRBD1. The length of the CDR3 is 14 residues. V lost 4 bases and J lost 0; bases outside the gene matches: 2. CDR1 is MDHEN and CDR2 is SYDVKM in the germline V gene. CDR3 region: CASSSTGLNTEAFF. The CDR3 DNA reads TGTGCCAGCAGTTCGACAGGGTTGAACACTGAAGCTTTCTTT.

The chain carries TRBV6-5 and TRBJ1-1, with D maybe TRBD1 (5 bases). Germline V gives CDR1 MNHEY, CDR2 SVGAGI. This CDR3 has 15 amino acids. Trimming left V 11 bases short and J 1 base short, with 20 bases between. The CDR3 coding sequence is TGTGCCGCCGGGCCCACTAAGGGGTGGAACACTGAAGCTTTCTTT. Translated, it gives CAAGPTKGWNTEAFF.

The chain links TRBV29-1 to TRBJ2-2; D gene ambiguous. The CDR3 runs to 14 residues. Trimming cost V 5 bases and J 4 bases, with 14 bases left between them. The germline V gene has CDR1 SQVTM and CDR2 ANQGSEA. The CDR3 sequence is CSVLSARVTGELFF. The CDR3 DNA sequence: TGCAGCGTTCTGTCTGCCCGGGTCACCGGGGAGCTGTTTTTT.

The chain uses TRBV9 and TRBJ2-2, with 11 bases lining up with TRBD2. J gave up 4 bases and V 4 bases, and 9 bases lay outside the gene matches. Germline V gene sequence: CDR1 SGDLS, CDR2 YYNGEE. CDR3 length: 17 amino acids. The CDR3 loop reads CASSSRVAGGITGELFF. Here the CDR3 DNA reads TGTGCCAGCAGCTCGCGCGTAGCGGGGGGGATCACCGGGGAGCTGTTTTTT.

The V and J genes are TRBV5-6 and TRBJ2-7; TRBD1 might be the D (6 bases). Germline V gene sequence: CDR1 SGHDT, CDR2 YYEEEE. The CDR3 runs 15 residues. The V gene lost 1 base and the J gene lost 2 bases, with 13 bases spanning the gap. This chain's CDR3 is CASSLPGRGTYEQYF. The CDR3, as DNA: TGTGCCAGCAGCTTGCCAGGCAGGGGTACCTACGAGCAGTACTTC.

This clone has a handful of counts. The CDR3 is CASSLTGTTYEQYF. As DNA, the CDR3 is TGTGCCAGCAGCTTAACCGGGACTACCTACGAGCAGTACTTC. The chain is built from TRBV11-2 and TRBJ2-7, with 7 bases aligning to TRBD2. CDR3 size: 14 residues. V was pared by 2 bases and J by 2 bases, with 3 bases of the junction left unmatched. The V gene's germline CDR1 is SGHAT and CDR2 FQNNGV.

This clone was recorded once. The rearrangement uses TRBV19 and TRBJ1-2, with D hard to call. This CDR3 contains 14 residues. V gave up 3 bases and J gave up 3 bases, with 11 bases separating them. CDR1 and CDR2 from the germline V gene are LNHDA and SQIVND (reference sequence). The CDR3 bases are TGTGCCAGTAGTATGTTTGGTTCGGACTATGGCTACACCTTC. Translation gives CASSMFGSDYGYTF.

The chain has TRBV4-2 and TRBJ2-1; 10 bases fit TRBD2. Germline CDR1 LGHNA, CDR2 YNFKEQ. The CDR3 runs 17 residues. J was trimmed by 7 bases and V by 0 bases; bases with no gene match: 9. The CDR3 reads CASSQEESGGASNEQFF. The CDR3 DNA is TGTGCCAGCAGCCAAGAAGAAAGCGGGGGGGCTTCTAATGAGCAGTTCTTC.

J is TRBJ1-3 and V is TRBV7-6, with D maybe TRBD1 (5 bases). V was pared by 3 bases and J by 0 bases, with 21 bases between. The CDR3 extends over 19 amino acids. The germline CDR1 and CDR2 sequences are SGHVS and FNYEAQ. DNA of the CDR3: TGTGCCAGCAGCTTTAGGGGTTCAGGACGGAGAGACTCTGGAAACACCATATATTTT. Protein sequence: CASSFRGSGRRDSGNTIYF.

This clone has a single count. V usage is TRBV4-2 and J usage is TRBJ2-1; 10 nucleotides match TRBD2. Germline lookup yields CDR1 LGHNA and CDR2 YNFKEQ. The V and J ends lost 0 bases and 3 bases, in that order; junction bases with no gene match: 2. The CDR3 totals 16 residues. The CDR3 nucleotides are TGTGCCAGCAGCCAAGACTTAGCGGGGGGCTACAATGAGCAGTTCTTC. This gives the protein CASSQDLAGGYNEQFF.

The CDR3 region has the DNA TGCGCCAGCAGCTTGAGAGGGGGCAGCTCTGGAAACACCATATATTTT. This gives the protein CASSLRGGSSGNTIYF. The rearrangement uses TRBV5-1 and TRBJ1-3; 7 bases fit TRBD1. The CDR3 is 16 amino acids. CDR1 and CDR2 (germline): SGHRS, YFSETQ. Losses at the gene ends were 1 base for V and 0 bases for J; bases not matched to a gene: 4.